This is a list of T cell receptor beta chains from one sample in a study of T cell repertoires in cytomegalovirus infection. No antigen is known for these receptors. TCRdb recomputed calls from the reads with MiXCR, one row per CDR3 protein. The sample lists roughly 340,000 distinct CDR3 sequences; 25% to 35% were seen once. Sequences were derived from cultured PBMCs, sampled from culture after CMV antigen stimulation. These receptors came from a human donor in good health (CMV status not recorded). Some clones in this sample may be carry-over from other donors' samples. Each CDR3 is given with its conserved first and last residue.

J,V,length,CDR3
TRBJ2-5,TRBV7-2,15,CASSSGGGFQETQYF
TRBJ2-1,TRBV7-8,17,CASSSNRLAGGHNEQFF
TRBJ1-6,TRBV12-3/TRBV12-4,12,CASSLVGRALHF
TRBJ2-1,TRBV29-1,14,CSFGLAGVYNEQFF
TRBJ2-1,TRBV20-1,16,CSAASPSGRTYNEQFF
TRBJ2-3,TRBV7-9,16,CASSLRGTGRTDTQYF
TRBJ2-7,TRBV19,13,CASSIRRDHEQYF
TRBJ1-2,TRBV29-1,13,CSVDRGAGYGYTF
TRBJ2-1,TRBV3-1,13,CASSDRVNNEQFF
TRBJ2-1,TRBV28,15,CASSLLGRGGFEQFF
TRBJ2-3,TRBV7-9,18,CASSQSTSGGPEADTQYF
TRBJ1-1,TRBV12-3/TRBV12-4,13,CASSPSQNTEAFF
TRBJ2-7,TRBV25-1,17,CASSEGFGFSREYEQYF
TRBJ1-1,TRBV7-9,18,CASSLGRSATALNTEAFF
TRBJ2-3,TRBV7-2,14,CASSFRGGVDTQYF
TRBJ2-1,TRBV4-1,17,CASSQDSLGGGANEQFF
TRBJ2-1,TRBV6-1,16,CASSEGGTSGYNEQFF
TRBJ2-3,TRBV5-1,14,CASRPDSSTDTQYF
TRBJ2-3,TRBV9,16,CASSRSGGYGTDTQYF
TRBJ2-3,TRBV20-1,15,CSARSGTSGTDTQYF
TRBJ1-1,TRBV6-6,13,CASRQGAYTEAFF
TRBJ1-1,TRBV28,15,CASSPSSRPGAEAFF
TRBJ1-2,TRBV18,15,CASSPIGTTNYGYTF
TRBJ1-3,TRBV7-6,18,CASSLAIPTGGLGNTIYF
TRBJ1-1,TRBV10-3,14,CAIREGQAGTEAFF
TRBJ2-5,TRBV20-1,14,CSARSGQGQETQYF
TRBJ2-3,TRBV7-2,20,CASSRGASGRIDPSTDTQYF
TRBJ1-5,TRBV2,16,CASSWGSTRGNQPQHF
TRBJ1-1,TRBV7-9,11,CASSRNTEAFF
TRBJ1-2,TRBV7-3,13,CASSVDRGGGYTF
TRBJ2-7,TRBV12-5,14,CASGLDLDSYEQYF
TRBJ1-2,TRBV9,15,CASSPLAGTVYGYTF
TRBJ2-7,TRBV29-1,15,CSVAGTSGSRYEQYF
TRBJ2-1,TRBV27,21,CAGSLSREGGRAESSYNEQFF
TRBJ2-3,TRBV7-8,14,CASSLDPATDTQYF
TRBJ1-1,TRBV7-3,13,CASSYDRNTEAFF
TRBJ2-1,TRBV6-6,11,CASEYYNEQFF
TRBJ2-1,TRBV6-1,16,CASSEALLWSYNEQFF
TRBJ2-1,TRBV7-9,16,CASSRSRQGAYNEQFF
TRBJ1-6,TRBV18,14,CASSPRGVDSPLHF
TRBJ1-1,TRBV19,15,CASSARGRANTEAFF
TRBJ1-5,TRBV10-2,16,CASSGGTGALNQPQHF
TRBJ2-1,TRBV12-5,15,CASGLVSGSYNEQFF
TRBJ1-5,TRBV7-2,13,CASSMDRDQPQHF
TRBJ2-7,TRBV20-1,13,CSARDFRSYEQYF
TRBJ2-7,TRBV28,15,CASSLGLAALNEQYF
TRBJ2-1,TRBV5-4,15,CASRDGAGDYNEQFF
TRBJ2-2,TRBV4-1,15,CASSRIGPGTGELFF
TRBJ2-1,TRBV19,13,CASSIGGTNEQFF
TRBJ2-1,TRBV20-1,15,CSASAGTQSYNEQFF
TRBJ1-6,TRBV25-1,15,CASSGQGSYNSPLHF
TRBJ1-1,TRBV4-1,15,CASSQESVSYTEAFF
TRBJ2-5,TRBV18,15,CASSPRGATQETQYF
TRBJ2-1,TRBV7-2,14,CASRVGGARGEQFF
TRBJ1-2,TRBV3-1,13,CASSQEQLYGYTF
TRBJ2-7,TRBV27,15,CASSALGTQAYEQYF
TRBJ1-2,TRBV2,14,CASSETLTGQGYTF